This entry describes one TCR beta chain. Its specificity is not known. The authors drew roughly 9.8 milliliters of peripheral blood from each donor. A sample-barcoded 5' primer and a J-beta primer mix were used in a second PCR of about 7 to 12 cycles. Each CDR3 protein is one row after TCRdb ran MiXCR on the 5' RACE reads. This table has 710,000 or so distinct CDR3 sequences, about 32% appearing once. This sample is drawn from a study of blood T cells in healthy people across ages. Points from the study as a whole: Donors of long life had a larger count of naive CD4+ cells and greater diversity than aged donors. Diversity figures based on one million T cells were deemed too low.

The sequenced material came from blood. The sequence was obtained from a woman aged 80 or over in good health.

In nucleotides, the CDR3 is TGTGCCAGCATTCGGGGGTTGGGACTAGCGGGGGGTATACAAGAGACCCAGTACTTC. Encoded protein: CASIRGLGLAGGIQETQYF. The rearrangement joins TRBV12-3 or TRBV12-4 to TRBJ2-5; TRBD2 matches 15 bases. The CDR3 loop spans 19 amino acids. V was pared by 7 bases and J by 2 bases, with 14 bases of the junction left unmatched.